This T cell receptor beta chain was sequenced for a study of cytomegalovirus exposure and HLA in healthy donors (dated by TCRdb to about 2017). For the wider study: According to an earlier analysis of around 600 of the donors, about 179 million T cells yielded 117 million unique TCR beta sequences and roughly 280 Gb of sequence data. Rather than using new phenotypic data, the later analysis identified candidate immune exposures from TCR beta sequences and from how often those sequences occurred across donors. An early release that covered around 590 HLA-typed donors contained approximately 300 gigabases of sequencing data and tens of millions of unique TCR sequences. Genome-wide SNP genotypes for about 55% of the roughly 670 donors were used in a later genetic analysis, which treated that subset as a discovery cohort. The study used immunosequencing to profile the T cell repertoires of approximately 630 subjects and linked those repertoires to cytomegalovirus serostatus. Alongside the repertoire data, information on donor age, sex, ethnicity and CMV serostatus was compiled. Along with the approximately 650-subject first cohort, a separate validation cohort of more than 90 different subjects was used. Five DR-DQ haplotypes were handled as single units for association and clustering because linkage in the cohort was strong. Typing coverage differed by locus: A, B, C, DRB1 and DQB1 were typed in about 629-640 donors, DQA1 in 522, DPA1 in approximately 600, and DPB1 in 472. Of the roughly 430 genotyped donors, around 81% fell in the genetic ancestry cluster associated with self-reported Caucasian donors. A later analysis re-analyzed previously published TCR beta repertoires from hundreds of donors and added high-resolution HLA genotyping to study TCR occurrence patterns. Among under 450 genotyped donors of the cohort, an average of roughly 240,000 unique TCR beta nucleotide sequences were sequenced per donor, approximately 20% of them non-productive. High-throughput TCR immunosequencing, statistical association of individual TCRs with disease status, and machine learning were combined to predict cytomegalovirus infection status. HLA typing covered class I and class II loci at four-digit resolution. The study aimed to test whether signatures of past pathogen exposure could be identified by cataloging public T cell receptors. All discovery cohort repertoires had been generated on a single sequencing platform. In an earlier analysis of a few hundred of the donors, high-throughput TCR beta sequencing was used to judge whether each TCR beta V gene segment behaved as functional or pseudogenic.

Based on the germline V gene (reference sequence), the CDR1 and CDR2 sequences are LNHDA and SQIVND. The V and J ends are trimmed by 6 bases and 1 base, leaving 12 bases between them. The CDR3 starts with the cysteine, ends with the phenylalanine, and has 14 residues. Of all the DNA, just the CDR3 is kept, 42 bases in frame from base 1. The cohort comprised approximately 700 healthy bone marrow donors. At the time of sampling, all cohort members were nominally healthy, though unrecorded immune exposures were likely present. The donor tested CMV seropositive and was one of the 289 seropositive cohort members. A peripheral blood sample was collected from each donor, and TCR beta sequencing was performed on peripheral blood mononuclear cells. Genomic DNA was extracted from the blood cell samples with the Qiagen DNeasy Blood Extraction Kit. Points the paper makes about the study in general: Because HLA typing was missing for some donors at each locus, association tests included only the typed subset. A later analysis associated 15,000 to 20,000 TCR beta sequences with specific HLA alleles at a false discovery rate of 0.05. Some IMGT-functional V segments, including TRBV6-2 and TRBV6-3, could not be distinguished by the 87-base-pair reads and were therefore excluded. Immune exposure information for the cohort was limited to CMV serostatus. Roughly uniform sequencing depth across donors was assumed in presence/absence analyses, although this assumption may not hold. Because counts were too low, roughly 16 rarely observed V segments, including chromosome 9 orphons, were left out of the earlier analysis of several hundred of the donors. Most CMV-associated TCR beta chains appeared to be HLA-restricted in a later analysis, and the HLA associations seemed to be driven largely by CMV exposure. The classifier was reported to diagnose cytomegalovirus status with high specificity and sensitivity in both the original and validation cohorts. This cohort had only TCR beta chains sequenced, and the lack of alpha or paired-chain data limited which features could be detected. In a later analysis, the rate of TCR association differed among HLA loci, with DRB1 alleles having the most associated TCRs and HLA-C alleles having the fewest. According to the authors, the approach could potentially be generalized to other disease states and immunological phenotypes. Most TCR sequences were seen in very few donors, while some public TCRs were found in many individuals. The sequencing pipeline was judged likely to have produced a cluster of highly shared sequence variants as a technical artifact. Compared with the approximately 710-donor mean, donors in an Asian-associated ancestry cluster had fewer N-insertions in productive TCRs, according to a later genetic analysis. Linkage disequilibrium might explain the correlated functional status among segregating V segments, but an unknown experimental factor could not be ruled out. A later analysis reported that several top co-occurrence clusters appeared linked to parvovirus B19, influenza, CMV and Epstein-Barr virus. Strong co-occurrence of HLA alleles, especially DR and DQ, made assigning TCR associations to individual alleles difficult. Compared with equally common non-associated chains, HLA-associated TCR beta chains in a later analysis were more clonally expanded and had lower generation probabilities. A further reported finding was that TCR beta sequences accurately predicted the HLA-A and HLA-B alleles for most subjects in the first cohort. An earlier analysis of 587 of the donors showed that most TCR beta V segments appeared in productive rearrangements either about 90% or about 30% of the time, which broadly matched IMGT annotations. A total of fewer than 200 TCR beta chains were listed by the study as associated with cytomegalovirus. A later genetic analysis associated a missense DCLRE1C variant with V-gene and J-gene trimming of TCR beta chains, and an independent cohort replicated the association. Three of the identified cytomegalovirus-associated TCR beta chains were confirmed in vitro to be specific for cytomegalovirus antigens.

Turning to this clone: Its antigen has not been determined. No per-base quality is available; no much larger clone lies one base away.

Library creation used the immunoSEQ multiplex PCR assay. A mixture of 60 forward primers for TCR Vbeta segments and 13 reverse primers for TCR Jbeta segments was used in the multiplex PCR. A multiplex PCR assay on genomic DNA amplified the CDR3 region of rearranged TCR beta genes. On the Illumina HiSeq System, the amplified TCR beta libraries were sequenced as 87-base-pair reads. The authors processed their data as follows. In a later analysis, some 80 million unique TCR beta chains were counted across the 650 to 750 repertoires, and roughly 11 million of these chains were shared by at least two donors. To remove PCR and sequencing errors, raw reads were error-corrected and collapsed into unique sequences using a nearest-neighbor algorithm that merged closely related sequences. Alignment of CDR3 sequences to IMGT reference sequences was used to assign V, D and J gene segments. For a sequence to be retained, a match of at least six nucleotides was required to both a V gene segment and a J gene segment. Rearrangements were classified as productive when the CDR3 lacked stop codons and remained in frame with V and J, and all other rearrangements were classified as non-productive. CDR3 was defined according to IMGT convention as the region running from the second conserved V-encoded cysteine to the conserved J-encoded phenylalanine. In an earlier analysis of more than 550 of the donors, sequences lacking an unambiguous match to a single V gene segment were excluded. An earlier analysis of several hundred of the donors called V segments functional above 56.7% productive rearrangements and segregating when the between-donor standard deviation exceeded 5%. A statistical classification framework was built to diagnose cytomegalovirus status from the catalog of TCR beta chain sequences. In a later analysis, TCR nucleotide sequences were compared against IMGT/GENE-DB human TR gene sequences so that V and J genes could be assigned. Using the TCRdist pipeline, a later analysis assigned CDR3 sequences along with most-parsimonious VDJ recombination scenarios. In a later analysis, each TCR beta chain was defined by its CDR3 amino acid sequence together with its V-gene family, and reads lacking a unique V-gene family were excluded. To address suspected cross-contamination and a sequencing artifact, a later analysis removed several hundred highly shared, low-generation-probability nucleotide sequences. In a later analysis, a clonal expansion index for each public chain was calculated from normalized within-repertoire ranks of inferred template counts. Generation probabilities in a later analysis came from a VDJ recombination model fitted to out-of-frame rearrangements, and those results were checked against IGoR. In a later analysis, hypergeometric tests were used to score TCR-TCR, TCR-HLA and TCR-CMV co-occurrence, with a repertoire-size bias correction applied to TCR pairs. To estimate false discovery rates, a later analysis permuted the HLA or CMV assignments 20 times. In a later analysis, co-occurring TCRs were grouped with DBSCAN, and TCRdist sequence similarity was added when clustering was performed within HLA-allele-positive subsets. For co-occurrence clustering, repertoires with fewer than 30,000 or more than 120,000 public chains were excluded, along with 5 or 6 repertoires with anomalous nucleotide sharing. The source is immuneACCESS, and TCRdb retained only in-frame sequences with V and J called. Part of the clones is not carried over; for the studies checked, unresolved V genes explain less than half of this, and the remainder is unexplained. Clonal size and the V and J genes are those of that table, whereas D and trimming came from the DNA. For this sample there are about 76,000 clones; more than 60% appear just once. The leading ten clones occupy around 10% of the sample.

This sequence originates from a male donor in good health and CMV-seropositive. The sample was PBMCs. The sequence is built from TRBV19 and TRBJ1-1; tentative D gene TRBD1, with 6 bases matching. CDR3 reads: CASRYRETNTEAFF. In nucleotides, the sequence is TGTGCCAGTAGATACAGGGAGACGAACACTGAAGCTTTCTTT.